This TCR beta chain emerged from a study of blood T cell repertoires in COVID-19. Study-level information: Samples taken during acute and convalescent COVID-19 were collected in the United States, Italy and Spain. The cDNA or gDNA used as material had been derived from T cells, B-cell-depleted T cells, or PBMCs.

Original methodology: The authors estimated nucleated cell counts from reference gene primer amplification. TCRdb keeps only in-frame clones here, not all; method: immunoSEQ multiplex PCR. That table is the source of V, J and clone size, and D and trimming were worked out from the DNA. Among hundreds of thousands of clones listed, around 83% were seen once. Germline assignment: CDR1 MNHEY and CDR2 SMNVEV (reference sequence). The V and J ends lost 3 bases and 14 bases respectively, with 11 bases between them. The CDR3 length is 12 residues. This TCR derives from a man aged 35-49 years with acute or convalescent COVID-19. Sequences were obtained from peripheral blood. The chain uses TRBV27 and TRBJ1-6; weak D call: TRBD1 (5 bases). The CDR3 nucleotides read TGTGCCAGCAGTTTGATGGGGGGGGCCCTCCACTTT. The encoded protein is CASSLMGGALHF.